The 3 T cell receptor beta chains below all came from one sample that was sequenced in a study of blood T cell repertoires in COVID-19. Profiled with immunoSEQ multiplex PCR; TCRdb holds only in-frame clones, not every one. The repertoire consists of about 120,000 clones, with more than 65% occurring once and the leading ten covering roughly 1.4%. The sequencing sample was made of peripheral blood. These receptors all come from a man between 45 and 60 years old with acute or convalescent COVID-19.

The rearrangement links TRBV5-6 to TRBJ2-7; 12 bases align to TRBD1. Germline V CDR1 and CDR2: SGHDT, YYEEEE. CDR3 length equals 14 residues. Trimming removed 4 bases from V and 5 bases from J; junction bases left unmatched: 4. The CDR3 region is CASSGTGGIHEQYF. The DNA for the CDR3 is TGTGCCAGCAGCGGGACAGGGGGCATCCACGAGCAGTACTTC.

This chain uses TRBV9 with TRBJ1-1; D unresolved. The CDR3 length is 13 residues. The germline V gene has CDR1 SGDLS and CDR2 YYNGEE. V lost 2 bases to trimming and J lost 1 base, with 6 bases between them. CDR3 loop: CASSVDWNTEAFF. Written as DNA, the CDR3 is TGTGCCAGCAGCGTCGACTGGAACACTGAAGCTTTCTTT. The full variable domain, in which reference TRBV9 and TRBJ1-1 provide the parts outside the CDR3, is DSGVTQTPKHLITATGQRVTLRCSPRSGDLSVYWYQQSLDQGLQFLIQYYNGEERAKGNILERFSAQQFPDLHSELNLSSLELGDSALYFCASSVDWNTEAFFGQGTRLTVV.

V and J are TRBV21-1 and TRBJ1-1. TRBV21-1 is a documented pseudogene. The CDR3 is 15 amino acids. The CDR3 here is CASSKDKGVMAEAFF. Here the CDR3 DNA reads TGTGCCAGCAGCAAAGATAAGGGAGTTATGGCTGAAGCTTTCTTT.